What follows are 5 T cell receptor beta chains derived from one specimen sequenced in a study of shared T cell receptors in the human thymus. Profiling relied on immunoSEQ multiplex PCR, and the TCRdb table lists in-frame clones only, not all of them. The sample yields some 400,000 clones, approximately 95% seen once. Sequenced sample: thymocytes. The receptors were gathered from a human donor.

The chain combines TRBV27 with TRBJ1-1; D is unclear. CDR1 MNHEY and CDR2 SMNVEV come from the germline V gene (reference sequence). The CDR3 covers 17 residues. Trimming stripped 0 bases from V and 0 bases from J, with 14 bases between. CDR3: CASSLSGVWMMNTEAFF. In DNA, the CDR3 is TGTGCCAGCAGTTTATCAGGAGTTTGGATGATGAACACTGAAGCTTTCTTT.

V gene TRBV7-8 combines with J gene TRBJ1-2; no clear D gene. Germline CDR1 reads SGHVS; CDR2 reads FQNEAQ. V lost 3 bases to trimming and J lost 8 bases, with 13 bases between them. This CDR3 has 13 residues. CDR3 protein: CASSLRVSGGYTF. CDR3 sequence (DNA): TGTGCCAGCAGCTTGCGTGTGTCGGGAGGCTACACCTTC.

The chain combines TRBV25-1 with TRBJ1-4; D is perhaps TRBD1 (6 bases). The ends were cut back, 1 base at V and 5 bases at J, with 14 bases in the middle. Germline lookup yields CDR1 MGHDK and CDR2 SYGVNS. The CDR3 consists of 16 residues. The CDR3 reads CASSESAGGPNEKLFF. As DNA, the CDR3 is TGTGCCAGCAGTGAATCGGCGGGGGGGCCCAATGAAAAACTGTTTTTT.

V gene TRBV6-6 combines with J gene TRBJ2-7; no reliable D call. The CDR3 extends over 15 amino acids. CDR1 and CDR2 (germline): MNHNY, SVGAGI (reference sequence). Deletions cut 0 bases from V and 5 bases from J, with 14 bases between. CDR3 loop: CASSYSSGQTNEQYF. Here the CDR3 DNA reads TGTGCCAGCAGTTACTCCTCGGGCCAAACCAACGAGCAGTACTTC.

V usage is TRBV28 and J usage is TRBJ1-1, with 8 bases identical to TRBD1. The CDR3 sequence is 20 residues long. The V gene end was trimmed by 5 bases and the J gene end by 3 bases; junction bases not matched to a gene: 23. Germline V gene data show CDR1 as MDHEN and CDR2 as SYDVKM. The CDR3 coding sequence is TGTGCCAGCAGTCTGCACACGCCGGACAGGGTGAAATGTTTGGACACTGAAGCTTTCTTT. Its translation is CASSLHTPDRVKCLDTEAFF.